A selection of T cell receptor beta chains follows, all from one sample in a study. TCRdb itself ran the 5' RACE reads through MiXCR, one entry per CDR3 protein. Of about 64,000 distinct CDR3 sequences listed, roughly 22% are singletons. Sequences were obtained from memory CD4+ T cells sorted from a lymph node. These receptors all come from a female donor with breast cancer. The conserved cysteine and the conserved F or W are not part of the CDR3 here. The order of the fields is CDR3 length, V gene, CDR3 protein.

16 TRBV12-3/TRBV12-4 ASPQAPLGRDGTNEQF
11 TRBV20-1 SAKTGSQETQY
14 TRBV6-1 ASSGLLGGAGNTIY
13 TRBV20-1 SARSGLAASETQY
12 TRBV7-8 ASRATGHTGELF
15 TRBV5-1 ASSLDPPGGHTDTQY
13 TRBV7-2 ASSLAGPKGYGYT
16 TRBV11-3 ASSRYRDSGSGVYEQY
15 TRBV7-8 ASSLVSGGGSSYEQY
13 TRBV4-3 ASSQAATTVSEQY
13 TRBV6-5 ASSYDTSGRREQY
15 TRBV6-5 ASRRPGQSSYNSPLH
12 TRBV29-1 SVAVKDPNSPLH
13 TRBV5-1 ASSPATGSNAEAF
11 TRBV5-1 ASSLTGWDTQY
13 TRBV6-5 ASSFDHKIPHTQY
13 TRBV4-2 ASSQDWTSGRVKH
12 TRBV6-1 ASKAGTTAGEQY
10 TRBV5-6 ASSRVSYEQY
14 TRBV28 ASSLGQGAINQPQH
12 TRBV2 ASTGRAFTGELF
12 TRBV7-2 ASSLKGQVGEQF
9 TRBV6-2/TRBV6-3 ARSPGGKQY
12 TRBV12-5 ASGSRPLSYEQY
12 TRBV12-3/TRBV12-4 ASSRATGEETQY
13 TRBV30 AWTGQWNSNQPQH
14 TRBV7-8 ASSLGEIATDEKLF
17 TRBV20-1 SAETSGLAGGPSTDTQY
16 TRBV12-3/TRBV12-4 ASSLRPPGIKGKNIQY
14 TRBV5-1 ASSLIRDRGYNEQF
15 TRBV5-1 ASSTETGEEAGNTIY
13 TRBV7-2 ASGSRTETNTEAF
13 TRBV7-9 ASSLGWGEWETQY
15 TRBV4-3 ASSQDLWGRGNNEQF
11 TRBV5-4 ASSATKTHEQF
12 TRBV29-1 SALSGSSGFEQF
14 TRBV28 ASSRQGGSTNEKLF
12 TRBV5-1 ASRARREGNEQF
13 TRBV28 ASSTLQGMDQPQH
13 TRBV12-3/TRBV12-4 ASARLAGGSNEQF
11 TRBV29-1 SVGTGNNQPQH
9 TRBV29-1 SAGPVETQY
11 TRBV9 ASSAGQSYEQY
14 TRBV6-2/TRBV6-3 ASRNVPGQGHTEAF
14 TRBV13 ASSRRDERMWTEAF
16 TRBV5-6 ASSAKLGQALNSDEQF
13 TRBV4-2 ASSQEPGDNEKLF
11 TRBV20-1 STIPGQGHEQF
12 TRBV20-1 SARSTGGHNEAF